This passage covers 20 T cell receptor beta chains from one sample sequenced in a study of T cell repertoires in cytomegalovirus infection. Antigens of these TCRs are unknown. TCRdb redid the calling of the reads with MiXCR, one entry per CDR3 protein. The sample shows 550,000 to 850,000 distinct CDR3 sequences, 30% to 35% of them seen only once. The sequenced sample was cultured PBMCs, obtained from culture after CMV antigen stimulation. These receptors were taken from a human donor in good health (CMV status not recorded). Some clones in this sample may be carry-over from other donors' samples.

The V gene is TRBV9, the J gene TRBJ2-2, with TRBD2 as a possible D gene (6 bases). Between the trimmed V and J ends, which lost 2 bases and 4 bases, there was a span of 15 bases. The V gene's germline CDR1 is SGDLS and CDR2 YYNGEE. The CDR3 is made up of 16 amino acids. CDR3 region: CASSVGETRRTGELFF. In DNA form, the CDR3 reads TGTGCCAGCAGCGTGGGGGAGACTAGGCGCACCGGGGAGCTGTTTTTT.

Only a few counts were recorded for this clonotype. The chain couples TRBV11-2 to TRBJ2-7; TRBD2 might be the D (6 bases). V dropped 5 bases and J dropped 3 bases, with 14 bases sitting between them. The CDR3 extends over 14 amino acids. Germline V lookup: CDR1 SGHAT, CDR2 FQNNGV. In DNA, the CDR3 is TGTGCCAGCAGCCTCTGGCCGGAGGGCTACGAGCAGTACTTC. It translates to CASSLWPEGYEQYF.

A remark on this clonotype: A much larger clone lies one base from this, so it may be a read error. This rearrangement joins TRBV7-2 to TRBJ1-1; TRBD1 is a possible D gene (5 bases). The CDR3 sequence is 14 residues long. Trimming shortened V by 5 bases and J by 4 bases, and 14 bases separated the two germline ends. Germline V CDR1 and CDR2: SGHTA, FQGNSA. CDR3 residues: CASSRGLGGTEAFF. Written as DNA, the CDR3 is TGTGCCAGCAGCAGGGGTTTGGGGGGCACTGAAGCTTTCTTT.

The V gene is TRBV4-1, the J gene TRBJ1-2, with 10 bases fitting TRBD1. The CDR3 length is 18 residues. Germline trimming cut 1 base from V and 4 bases from J; bases unmatched to any gene: 12. Germline V gene lookup returns CDR1 MGHRA and CDR2 YSYEKL. The CDR3 reads CASSQGIRDRGYGYGYTF. CDR3 DNA: TGCGCCAGCAGCCAAGGGATAAGGGACAGGGGATACGGCTATGGCTACACCTTC.

The gene calls are TRBV2 and TRBJ2-3; the D gene could be TRBD1 or TRBD2 (5 bases each). Per germline, CDR1 SNHLY and CDR2 FYNNEI. V was cut by 4 bases and J by 0 bases, with 11 bases left in between. There are 15 residues in the CDR3. In DNA, the CDR3 is TGTGCCAGCAGTGTCCGGGACGGGAGCACAGATACGCAGTATTTT. This codes for CASSVRDGSTDTQYF.

V usage is TRBV27 and J usage is TRBJ1-4; no clear D. Deletions cut 4 bases from V and 8 bases from J, with 14 bases between. Germline V gene sequence: CDR1 MNHEY, CDR2 SMNVEV (reference sequence). CDR3 length: 14 amino acids. Written as DNA, the CDR3 is TGTGCCAGCAGTTCGAGCGGGGTTTGGGAAAAACTGTTTTTT. This gives the protein CASSSSGVWEKLFF.

The chain carries TRBV7-6 and TRBJ1-5, with no clear D. Germline values: CDR1 SGHVS, CDR2 FNYEAQ. This CDR3 is built from 15 residues. The V end was cut by 4 bases, the J end by 6 bases, with 16 bases between. The CDR3 DNA reads TGTGCCAGCAGCTCCCTGAGTGGGAAAATTCAGCCCCAGCATTTT. This codes for CASSSLSGKIQPQHF.

This clonotype was detected a few times. The chain recombines TRBV27 with TRBJ2-6; tentatively, D is TRBD2 (6 bases). The germline CDR1 and CDR2 sequences are MNHEY and SMNVEV (reference sequence). The CDR3 length is 17 residues. The V end lost 4 bases, the J end lost 0 bases, and 13 bases lay between the germline ends. CDR3 sequence reads: CASSYVARDSGANVLTF. The DNA for the CDR3 is TGTGCCAGCAGTTACGTCGCGCGGGACTCTGGGGCCAACGTCCTGACTTTC.

The chain combines TRBV6-2 or TRBV6-3 with TRBJ2-6; no clear D gene. V lost 6 bases, J lost 0 bases, and 9 bases lay in between. The germline V gene has CDR1 MNHEY and CDR2 SVGEGT. The CDR3 extends over 15 amino acids. The CDR3 sequence: CASRPHSSGANVLTF. CDR3 coding DNA: TGTGCCAGCAGACCACACTCCTCTGGGGCCAACGTCCTGACTTTC.

The V and J genes are TRBV5-4 and TRBJ1-2; tentatively, D is TRBD1 (5 bases). This CDR3 has 14 amino acids. Between the trimmed V and J ends, which lost 2 bases and 8 bases, there was a span of 16 bases. Germline V gene sequence: CDR1 SGHNT, CDR2 YYREEE (reference sequence). The DNA of the CDR3 is TGTGCCAGCAGCTTAGAGGGACGGGTGGACGGCTACACCTTC. Protein product: CASSLEGRVDGYTF.

This clonotype was detected a few times. This rearrangement joins TRBV9 to TRBJ2-5, with 7 bases matching TRBD2. Germline V lookup: CDR1 SGDLS, CDR2 YYNGEE. This CDR3 has 15 residues. Trimming at V came to 0 bases and at J to 2 bases, leaving 4 bases not matched to a gene. This CDR3 reads CASSVELAPQETQYF. The CDR3, as DNA: TGTGCCAGCAGCGTAGAACTAGCGCCACAAGAGACCCAGTACTTC.

This chain links TRBV7-4 with TRBJ1-1; 7 bases match TRBD1. Germline trimming cut 5 bases from V and 1 base from J; bases unmatched to any gene: 7. Germline loops: CDR1 SGHVT, CDR2 SQSDAQ. This CDR3 has 15 residues. In nucleotides, the CDR3 is TGTGCCAGCAGCCGAGGGGGCAGCCCGAACACTGAAGCTTTCTTT. It is translated as CASSRGGSPNTEAFF.

This chain joins TRBV20-1 and TRBJ2-3; 9 positions match TRBD1. The CDR3 length is 15 residues. Germline CDR1 is DFQATT and CDR2 is SNEGSKA (reference sequence). V dropped 0 bases and J dropped 6; count of bases not matched to a gene: 7. CDR3 residues: CSARDRTGAVDTQYF. For the CDR3, the DNA is TGCAGTGCTAGAGATAGGACAGGGGCCGTGGATACGCAGTATTTT.

The chain has TRBV2 and TRBJ2-2; 7 nucleotides align to TRBD2. V shed 4 bases, J shed 5 bases, and the junction held 7 bases outside the gene matches. Germline V gene lookup returns CDR1 SNHLY and CDR2 FYNNEI. The CDR3 is 15 residues long. The CDR3 DNA reads as TGTGCCAGCAGTGTGACTAGCCCAGGGACCGGGGAGCTGTTTTTT. This gives the protein CASSVTSPGTGELFF.

The V call is TRBV30, the J call TRBJ2-1; D perhaps matches TRBD1 (6 bases). V dropped 1 base and J dropped 5 bases, with 12 bases sitting between them. From germline, CDR1 is GTSNPN and CDR2 SVGIG (reference sequence). The CDR3 has 14 amino acids. The CDR3 nucleotides read TGTGCCTGGAGTGGCACAGGGTTGGACAATGAGCAGTTCTTC. Amino acid sequence: CAWSGTGLDNEQFF.

This clonotype was observed at least ten times. The CDR3 DNA sequence: TGTGCCAGCAGCTTTTCGGATACGCAGTATTTT. It codes for CASSFSDTQYF. V gene TRBV7-2 combines with J gene TRBJ2-3; D is undetermined. Trimming pared 3 bases from V and 6 bases from J, leaving 4 bases between. Germline V CDR1 and CDR2: SGHTA, FQGNSA. There are 11 residues in the CDR3.

This clonotype was found a few times. V gene TRBV7-2 combines with J gene TRBJ2-2, with D possibly TRBD2 on 5 matching bases. Germline V gene sequence: CDR1 SGHTA, CDR2 FQGNSA. CDR3 length equals 12 residues. The V gene lost 5 bases and the J gene lost 7 bases, with 8 bases spanning the gap. This CDR3 is CASSRRHGELFF. The CDR3 nucleotides read TGTGCCAGCAGCCGGAGGCACGGGGAGCTGTTTTTT.

In this sample, this clonotype turned up a few times. The chain combines TRBV6-1 with TRBJ1-5; 8 nucleotides line up with TRBD1. The trim removed 6 bases at V and 5 bases at J, leaving 9 bases unmatched. This CDR3 is built from 15 residues. CDR1 and CDR2 (germline): MNHNS, SASEGT. CDR3 loop: CASRNRQGSDQPQHF. The CDR3 DNA reads as TGTGCCAGCAGAAACAGACAGGGGTCCGATCAGCCCCAGCATTTT.

With respect to this clonotype: No conserved phenylalanine or tryptophan is present at the end of the CDR3, so a read error is the likely explanation. The rearrangement links TRBV11-2 to TRBJ2-1; D not resolved. The CDR3 covers 13 residues. CDR1 is SGHAT and CDR2 is FQNNGV in the germline V gene. Trimming removed 2 bases at V and 3 bases at J, with 5 bases between. The CDR3 bases are TGTGCCAGCAGCTTATGGGACTACAATGAGCAGTTCTTG. As protein: CASSLWDYNEQFL.

This rearrangement joins TRBV6-6 to TRBJ2-7; D is unresolved. The germline V gene encodes CDR1 MNHNY and CDR2 SVGAGI (reference sequence). V was trimmed by 5 bases and J by 6 bases, leaving 11 bases between them. The length of the CDR3 is 12 residues. CDR3 sequence (DNA): TGTGCCAGCAGTGGAACCCCAGGCGAGCAGTACTTC. The encoded protein is CASSGTPGEQYF.